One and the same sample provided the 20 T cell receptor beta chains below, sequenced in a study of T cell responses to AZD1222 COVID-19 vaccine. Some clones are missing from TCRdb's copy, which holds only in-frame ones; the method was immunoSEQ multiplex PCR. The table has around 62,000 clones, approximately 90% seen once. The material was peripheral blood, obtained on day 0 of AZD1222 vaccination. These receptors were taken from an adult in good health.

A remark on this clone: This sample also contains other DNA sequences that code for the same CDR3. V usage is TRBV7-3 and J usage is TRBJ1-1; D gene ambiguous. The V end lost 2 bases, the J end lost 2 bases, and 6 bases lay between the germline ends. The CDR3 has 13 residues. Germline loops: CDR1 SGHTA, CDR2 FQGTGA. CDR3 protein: CASSLYRNTEAFF. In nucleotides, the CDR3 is TGTGCCAGCAGCTTATACAGAAACACTGAAGCTTTCTTT.

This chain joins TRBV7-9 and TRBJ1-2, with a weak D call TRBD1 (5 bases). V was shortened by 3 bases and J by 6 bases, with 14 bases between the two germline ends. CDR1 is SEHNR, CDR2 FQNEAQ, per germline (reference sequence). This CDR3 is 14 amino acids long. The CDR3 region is CASSFAGRANGYTF. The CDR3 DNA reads TGTGCCAGCAGCTTCGCCGGCAGGGCAAATGGCTACACCTTC.

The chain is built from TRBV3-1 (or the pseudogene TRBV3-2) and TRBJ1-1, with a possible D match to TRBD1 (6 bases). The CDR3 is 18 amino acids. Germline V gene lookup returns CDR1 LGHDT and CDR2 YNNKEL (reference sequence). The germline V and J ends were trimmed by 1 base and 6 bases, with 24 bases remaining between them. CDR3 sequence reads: CASSQAVAGEGRIPEAFF. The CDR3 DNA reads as TGTGCCAGCAGCCAAGCAGTGGCAGGGGAAGGACGGATCCCTGAAGCTTTCTTT.

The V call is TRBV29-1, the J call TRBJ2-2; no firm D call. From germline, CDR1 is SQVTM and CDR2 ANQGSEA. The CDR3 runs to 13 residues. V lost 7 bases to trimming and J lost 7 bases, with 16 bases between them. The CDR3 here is CSGRSGIRGELFF. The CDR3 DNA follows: TGCAGCGGTCGGAGTGGAATTCGCGGGGAGCTGTTTTTT.

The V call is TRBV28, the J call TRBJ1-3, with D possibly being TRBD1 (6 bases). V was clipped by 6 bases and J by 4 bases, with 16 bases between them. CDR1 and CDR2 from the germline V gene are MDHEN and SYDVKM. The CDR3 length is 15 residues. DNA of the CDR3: TGTGCCAGCAGACCTCAAGGGGGAGGGGGAAACACCATATATTTT. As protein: CASRPQGGGGNTIYF.

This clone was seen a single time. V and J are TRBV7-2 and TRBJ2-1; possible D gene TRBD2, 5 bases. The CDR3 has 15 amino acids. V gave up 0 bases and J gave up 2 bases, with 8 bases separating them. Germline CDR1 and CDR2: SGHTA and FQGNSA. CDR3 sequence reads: CASSLASGPYNEQFF. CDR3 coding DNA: TGTGCCAGCAGCTTAGCCAGCGGCCCCTACAATGAGCAGTTCTTC.

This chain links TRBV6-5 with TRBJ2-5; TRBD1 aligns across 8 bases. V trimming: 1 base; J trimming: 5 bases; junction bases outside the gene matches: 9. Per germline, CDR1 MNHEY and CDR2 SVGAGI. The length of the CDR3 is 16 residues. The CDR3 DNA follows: TGTGCCAGCAGTTACTATAGGGCAGGGGGCGCCGAGACCCAGTACTTC. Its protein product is CASSYYRAGGAETQYF.

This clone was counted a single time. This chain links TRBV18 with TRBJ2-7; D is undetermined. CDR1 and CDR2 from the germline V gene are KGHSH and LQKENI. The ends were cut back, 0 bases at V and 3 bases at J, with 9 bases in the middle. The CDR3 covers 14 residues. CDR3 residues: CASSPPSEYYEQYF. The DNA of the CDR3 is TGTGCCAGCTCACCACCGTCAGAGTACTACGAGCAGTACTTC.

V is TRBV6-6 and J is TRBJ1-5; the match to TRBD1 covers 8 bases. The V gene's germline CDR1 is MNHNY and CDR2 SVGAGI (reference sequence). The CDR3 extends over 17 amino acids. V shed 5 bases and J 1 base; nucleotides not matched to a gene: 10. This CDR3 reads CASSPGPGGLSNQPQHF. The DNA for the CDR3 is TGTGCCAGCAGTCCGGGGCCAGGGGGCTTGAGCAATCAGCCCCAGCATTTT.

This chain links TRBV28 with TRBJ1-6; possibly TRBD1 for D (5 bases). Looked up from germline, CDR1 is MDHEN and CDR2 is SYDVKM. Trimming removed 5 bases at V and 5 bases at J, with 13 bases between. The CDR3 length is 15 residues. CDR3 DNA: TGTGCCAGCAGTATCGGAGGGACGAATAATTCACCCCTCCACTTT. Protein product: CASSIGGTNNSPLHF.

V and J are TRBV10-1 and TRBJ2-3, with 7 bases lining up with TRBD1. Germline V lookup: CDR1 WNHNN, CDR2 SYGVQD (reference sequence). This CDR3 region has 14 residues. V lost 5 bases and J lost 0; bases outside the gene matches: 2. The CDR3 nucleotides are TGCGCCAGCAGTATGGGACAGAGCACAGATACGCAGTATTTT. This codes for CASSMGQSTDTQYF.

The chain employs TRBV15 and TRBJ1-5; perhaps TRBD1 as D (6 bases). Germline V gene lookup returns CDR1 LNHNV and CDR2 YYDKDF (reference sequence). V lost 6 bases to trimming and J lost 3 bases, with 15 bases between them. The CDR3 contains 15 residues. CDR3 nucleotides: TGTGCCACCAGTAAGAGGGGGGACAACAATCAGCCCCAGCATTTT. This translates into CATSKRGDNNQPQHF.

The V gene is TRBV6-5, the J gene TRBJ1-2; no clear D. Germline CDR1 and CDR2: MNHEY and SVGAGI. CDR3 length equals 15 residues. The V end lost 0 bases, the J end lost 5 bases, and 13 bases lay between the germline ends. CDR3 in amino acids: CASSYSIGSFYGYTF. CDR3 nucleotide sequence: TGTGCCAGCAGTTACTCGATAGGATCCTTTTATGGCTACACCTTC.

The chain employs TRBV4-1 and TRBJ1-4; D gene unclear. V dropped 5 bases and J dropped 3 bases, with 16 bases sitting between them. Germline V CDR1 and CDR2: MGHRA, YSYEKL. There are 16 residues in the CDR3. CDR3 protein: CASSNKGWESNEKLFF. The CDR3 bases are TGCGCCAGCAGCAACAAAGGATGGGAGTCTAATGAAAAACTGTTTTTT.

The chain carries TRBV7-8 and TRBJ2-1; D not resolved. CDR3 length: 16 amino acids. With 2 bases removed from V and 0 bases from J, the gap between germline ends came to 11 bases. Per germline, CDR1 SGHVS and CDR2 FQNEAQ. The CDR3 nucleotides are TGTGCCAGCAGCTTAACGGCAGGAGCCTCCTACAATGAGCAGTTCTTC. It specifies CASSLTAGASYNEQFF.

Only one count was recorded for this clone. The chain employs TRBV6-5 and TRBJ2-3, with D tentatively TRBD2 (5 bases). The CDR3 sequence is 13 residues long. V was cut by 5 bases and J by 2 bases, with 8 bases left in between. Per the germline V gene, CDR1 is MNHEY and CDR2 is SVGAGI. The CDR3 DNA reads TGTGCCAGCAGTCCGGGGTTCACAGATACGCAGTATTTT. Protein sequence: CASSPGFTDTQYF.

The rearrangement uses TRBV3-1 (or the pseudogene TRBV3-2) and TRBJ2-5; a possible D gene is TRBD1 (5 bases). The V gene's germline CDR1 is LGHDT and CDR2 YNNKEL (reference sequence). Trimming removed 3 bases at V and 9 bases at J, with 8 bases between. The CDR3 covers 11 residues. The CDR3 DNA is TGTGCCAGCAGCCAGCTCAGGGCCCAGTACTTC. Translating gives CASSQLRAQYF.

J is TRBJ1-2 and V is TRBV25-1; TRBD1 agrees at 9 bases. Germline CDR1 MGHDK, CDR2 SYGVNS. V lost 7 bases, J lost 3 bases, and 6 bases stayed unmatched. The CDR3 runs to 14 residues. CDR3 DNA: TGTGCCAGCACGGGACAGGGTGTTTACTATGGCTACACCTTC. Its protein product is CASTGQGVYYGYTF.

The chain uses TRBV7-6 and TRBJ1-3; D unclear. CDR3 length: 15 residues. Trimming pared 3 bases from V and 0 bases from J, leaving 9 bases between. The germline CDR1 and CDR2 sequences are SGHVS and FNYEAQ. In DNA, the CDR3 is TGTGCCAGCAGCTTCGGCAGTAACTCTGGAAACACCATATATTTT. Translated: CASSFGSNSGNTIYF.

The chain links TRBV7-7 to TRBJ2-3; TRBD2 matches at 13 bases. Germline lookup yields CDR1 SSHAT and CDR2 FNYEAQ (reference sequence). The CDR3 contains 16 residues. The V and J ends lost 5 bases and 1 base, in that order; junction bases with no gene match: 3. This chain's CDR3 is CASSPGLAGGTDTQYF. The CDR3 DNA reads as TGTGCCAGCAGCCCCGGACTAGCGGGGGGCACAGATACGCAGTATTTT.